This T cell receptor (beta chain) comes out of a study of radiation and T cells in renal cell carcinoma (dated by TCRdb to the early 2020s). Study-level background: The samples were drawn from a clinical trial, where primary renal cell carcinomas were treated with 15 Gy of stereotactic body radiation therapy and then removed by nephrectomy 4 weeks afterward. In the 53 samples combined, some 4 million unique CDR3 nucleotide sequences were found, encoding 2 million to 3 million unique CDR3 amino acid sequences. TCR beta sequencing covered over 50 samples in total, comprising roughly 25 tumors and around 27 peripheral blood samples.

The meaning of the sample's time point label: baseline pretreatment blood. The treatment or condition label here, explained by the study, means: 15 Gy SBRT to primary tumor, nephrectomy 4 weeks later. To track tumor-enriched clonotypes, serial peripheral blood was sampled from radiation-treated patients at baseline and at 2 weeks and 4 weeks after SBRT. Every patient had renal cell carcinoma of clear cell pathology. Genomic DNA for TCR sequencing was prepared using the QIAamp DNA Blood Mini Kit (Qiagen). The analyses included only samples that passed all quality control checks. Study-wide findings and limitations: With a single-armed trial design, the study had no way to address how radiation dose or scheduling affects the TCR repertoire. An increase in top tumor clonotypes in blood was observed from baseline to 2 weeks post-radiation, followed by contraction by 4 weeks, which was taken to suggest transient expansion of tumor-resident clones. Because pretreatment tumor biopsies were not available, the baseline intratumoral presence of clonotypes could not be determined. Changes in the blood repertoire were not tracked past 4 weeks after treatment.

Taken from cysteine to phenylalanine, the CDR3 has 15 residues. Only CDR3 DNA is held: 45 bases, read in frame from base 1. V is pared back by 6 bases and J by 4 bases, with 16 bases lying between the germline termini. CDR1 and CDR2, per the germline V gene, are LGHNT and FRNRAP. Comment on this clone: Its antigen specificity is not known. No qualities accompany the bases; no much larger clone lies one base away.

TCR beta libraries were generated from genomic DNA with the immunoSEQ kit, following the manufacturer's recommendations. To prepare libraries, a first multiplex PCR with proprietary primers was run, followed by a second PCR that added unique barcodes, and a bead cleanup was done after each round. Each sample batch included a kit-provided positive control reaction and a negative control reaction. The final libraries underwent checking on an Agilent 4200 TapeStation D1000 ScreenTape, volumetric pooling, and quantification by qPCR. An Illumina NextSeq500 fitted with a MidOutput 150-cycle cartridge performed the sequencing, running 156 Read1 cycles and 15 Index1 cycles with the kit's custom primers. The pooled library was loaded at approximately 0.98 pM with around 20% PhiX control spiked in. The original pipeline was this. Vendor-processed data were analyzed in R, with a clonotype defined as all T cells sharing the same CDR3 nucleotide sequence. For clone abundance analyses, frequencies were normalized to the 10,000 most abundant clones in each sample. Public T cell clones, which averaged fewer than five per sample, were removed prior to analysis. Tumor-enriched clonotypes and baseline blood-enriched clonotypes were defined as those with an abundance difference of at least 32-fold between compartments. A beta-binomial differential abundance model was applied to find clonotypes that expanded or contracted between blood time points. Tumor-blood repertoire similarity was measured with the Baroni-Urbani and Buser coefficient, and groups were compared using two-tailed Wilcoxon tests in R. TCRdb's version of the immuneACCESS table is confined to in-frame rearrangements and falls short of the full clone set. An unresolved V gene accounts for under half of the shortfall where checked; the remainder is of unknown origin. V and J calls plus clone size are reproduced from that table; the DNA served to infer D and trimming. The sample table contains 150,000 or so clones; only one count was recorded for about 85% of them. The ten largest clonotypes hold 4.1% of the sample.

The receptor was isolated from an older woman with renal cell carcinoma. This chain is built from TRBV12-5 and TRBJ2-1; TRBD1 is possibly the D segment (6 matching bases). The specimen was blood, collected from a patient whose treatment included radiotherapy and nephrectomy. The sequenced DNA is TGTGCTAGTGGCGCCGGACAGCCTGGGTACAATGAGCAGTTCTTC. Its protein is CASGAGQPGYNEQFF. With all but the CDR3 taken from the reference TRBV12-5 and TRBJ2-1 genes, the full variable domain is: DARVTQTPRHKVTEMGQEVTMRCQPILGHNTVFWYRQTMMQGLELLAYFRNRAPLDDSGMPKDRFSAEMPDATLATLKIQPSEPRDSAVYFCASGAGQPGYNEQFFGPGTRLTVL.